This note documents a single T cell receptor beta chain sequence. The data derive from a study of blood T cell repertoires in COVID-19. Assay: immunoSEQ multiplex PCR; the TCRdb copy retains only in-frame clones and omits some. The data show approximately 240,000 clones, around four fifths seen once. The CDR3 totals 22 residues. Germline assignment: CDR1 SGDLS and CDR2 YYNGEE. J lost 7 bases, V lost 2 bases, and 27 bases had no gene match. J is TRBJ1-4 and V is TRBV9; TRBD1 matches 9 bases. The sequence derives from a middle-aged woman with active or convalescent COVID-19. Sequenced input: peripheral blood. CDR3 sequence reads: CASSVSPVTPGTGSNSGEKLFF. The DNA of the CDR3 is TGTGCCAGCAGCGTCAGCCCCGTTACCCCCGGGACAGGGTCTAACTCCGGTGAAAAACTGTTTTTT.